These T cell receptor beta chains were read from a single sample in a study of blood T cell repertoires in COVID-19. Data came from immunoSEQ multiplex PCR; TCRdb stores just in-frame clones and leaves some out. The sample shows approximately 220,000 clones, roughly four fifths of them seen only once. Sequences were obtained from peripheral blood. Receptors originate from a woman in her 70s with acute or convalescent COVID-19. The CDR3 runs from the conserved cysteine through the conserved F or W. A D gene is named only where the DNA matches it firmly. Part of the rows lack a size; the others show once, few, many or a class for expanded clones.

16	TRBV6-5	TRBJ2-5	TRBD2	few	CASSYSGGGFQETQYF	TGTGCCAGCAGTTACTCCGGCGGGGGGTTCCAAGAGACCCAGTACTTC
18	TRBV6-2/TRBV6-3	TRBJ1-5	.	.	CASSYPRGGGYSNQPQHF	TGTGCCAGCAGTTACCCGAGGGGAGGAGGTTATAGCAATCAGCCCCAGCATTTT
13	TRBV5-4	TRBJ1-2	TRBD1	.	CASSPGTGDGYTF	TGTGCCAGCAGCCCCGGGACAGGTGATGGCTACACCTTC
16	TRBV4-3	TRBJ1-5	TRBD1	.	CASSQDWQGAGQPQHF	TGCGCCAGCAGCCAAGATTGGCAGGGGGCGGGACAGCCCCAGCATTTT
16	TRBV18	TRBJ1-1	.	.	CASSLRQEVSNTEAFF	TGTGCCAGCTCACTACGACAGGAGGTTTCTAACACTGAAGCTTTCTTT
15	TRBV2	TRBJ1-5	TRBD1	.	CASSGQGLSNQPQHF	TGTGCCAGCAGTGGACAGGGGCTTAGCAATCAGCCCCAGCATTTT
16	TRBV7-8	TRBJ2-1	TRBD2	.	CASIKTQAGAYNEQFF	TGTGCCAGCATTAAAACACAAGCGGGGGCATACAATGAGCAGTTCTTC
15	TRBV7-2	TRBJ1-3	TRBD1	.	CASSPTGGTGNTIYF	TGTGCCAGCAGCCCGACAGGGGGAACTGGAAACACCATATATTTT
15	TRBV28	TRBJ2-2	.	.	CASRIRDIRSGELFF	TGTGCCAGCAGGATCCGGGACATTAGATCCGGGGAGCTGTTTTTT
13	TRBV28	TRBJ1-1	.	once	CASSFQVNTEAFF	TGTGCCAGCAGTTTTCAGGTGAACACTGAAGCTTTCTTT
19	TRBV5-4	TRBJ2-2	TRBD2	.	CASSFTLLAGGINTGELFF	TGTGCCAGCAGCTTTACCCTTCTAGCGGGGGGAATTAACACCGGGGAGCTGTTTTTT
18	TRBV6-6	TRBJ1-3	TRBD1	.	CASSLSSQGSASGNTIYF	TGTGCCAGCAGTCTTAGTTCACAGGGGTCCGCCTCTGGAAACACCATATATTTT
14	TRBV6-5	TRBJ1-1	TRBD1	.	CASSRGQLNTEAFF	TGTGCCAGCAGCCGGGGACAGTTGAACACTGAAGCTTTCTTT
15	TRBV4-3	TRBJ2-1	TRBD2	once	CASSQDGRGSNEQFF	TGCGCCAGCAGCCAAGATGGGCGGGGGAGCAATGAGCAGTTCTTC
14	TRBV3-1/TRBV3-2	TRBJ1-5	.	few	CASSQEFNNQPQHF	TGTGCCAGCAGCCAAGAGTTCAACAATCAGCCCCAGCATTTT
12	TRBV21-1	TRBJ2-1	.	.	CAREAGFNEQFF	TGTGCCCGGGAAGCGGGGTTTAATGAGCAGTTCTTC
14	TRBV4-3	TRBJ1-1	.	.	CASSQRGSNTEAFF	TGCGCCAGCAGCCAAAGGGGTTCCAACACTGAAGCTTTCTTT
15	TRBV7-6	TRBJ2-2	TRBD2	.	CASSLRAGRTGELFF	TGTGCCAGCAGCTTACGAGCGGGGCGCACCGGGGAGCTGTTTTTT
18	TRBV4-2	TRBJ2-1	TRBD2	.	CASSLETSGGASYNEQFF	TGTGCCAGCAGCCTAGAGACTAGCGGGGGGGCCTCCTACAATGAGCAGTTCTTC
17	TRBV7-2	TRBJ1-2	TRBD1	.	CASRRDIAGQGRGGYTF	TGTGCCAGCAGACGAGATATAGCGGGACAGGGGAGAGGTGGCTACACCTTC
14	TRBV7-2	TRBJ1-1	.	.	CASSLLNINTEAFF	TGTGCCAGCAGCTTACTTAACATAAACACTGAAGCTTTCTTT
16	TRBV6-2/TRBV6-3	TRBJ1-2	.	.	CASSYPFRGSGYGYTF	TGTGCCAGCAGTTACCCGTTTCGGGGGTCCGGCTATGGCTACACCTTC
14	TRBV5-1	TRBJ1-6	.	few	CASSLASGGEPLHF	TGCGCCAGCAGCTTGGCCTCGGGAGGAGAACCCCTCCACTTT
15	TRBV28	TRBJ2-7	.	.	CASSGWTELTYEQYF	TGTGCCAGCAGTGGGTGGACAGAGTTGACTTACGAGCAGTACTTC
13	TRBV4-2	TRBJ1-5	.	.	CASSQDLNQPQHF	TGTGCCAGCAGCCAAGATCTGAATCAGCCCCAGCATTTT
11	TRBV5-6	TRBJ1-2	.	.	CASSRLEGYTF	TGTGCCAGCAGCCGTCTAGAGGGCTACACCTTC
15	TRBV7-8	TRBJ1-4	.	.	CASSPGWRGDEKLFF	TGTGCCAGCAGCCCTGGTTGGAGGGGTGATGAAAAACTGTTTTTT
14	TRBV6-5	TRBJ1-3	.	.	CASSSVISGNTIYF	TGTGCCAGCAGTTCTGTTATTTCTGGAAACACCATATATTTT
15	TRBV7-2	TRBJ1-2	TRBD1	.	CASSSTLQGAGGYTF	TGTGCCAGCAGCTCTACATTACAGGGGGCTGGTGGCTACACCTTC
11	TRBV7-2	TRBJ2-3	.	.	CASSPDKAQYF	TGTGCCAGCAGCCCCGACAAGGCGCAGTATTTT
13	TRBV11-2	TRBJ2-3	.	.	CASSSQTTDTQYF	TGTGCCAGCAGCTCACAGACCACAGATACGCAGTATTTT
14	TRBV5-1	TRBJ2-2	TRBD1	many	CASSIQGAAGELFF	TGCGCCAGCAGCATACAGGGGGCCGCCGGGGAGCTGTTTTTT
14	TRBV11-2	TRBJ1-2	.	.	CASSPTGTNYGYTF	TGTGCCAGCAGCCCCACAGGGACGAACTATGGCTACACCTTC
16	TRBV19	TRBJ1-6	.	.	CASSIQAGSPRSPLHF	TGTGCCAGTAGTATTCAAGCGGGGTCCCCCCGGTCACCCCTCCACTTT
14	TRBV21-1	TRBJ1-1	.	.	CANRVGRVSREAFF	TGTGCCAACAGGGTGGGGAGGGTATCCAGGGAAGCTTTCTTT
13	TRBV5-1	TRBJ1-1	.	.	CASSAQAHTEAFF	TGCGCCAGCAGCGCACAGGCGCACACTGAAGCTTTCTTT
14	TRBV28	TRBJ1-2	.	once	CASSLLQGGYGYTF	TGTGCCAGCAGTTTATTACAGGGCGGGTATGGCTACACCTTC
16	TRBV5-6	TRBJ1-2	.	.	CASSLAPGTPNYGYTF	TGTGCCAGCAGCTTGGCTCCAGGAACCCCTAACTATGGCTACACCTTC
15	TRBV27	TRBJ1-3	.	.	CASSFVGGTGNTIYF	TGTGCCAGCAGTTTCGTCGGAGGGACTGGAAACACCATATATTTT
13	TRBV19	TRBJ1-6	.	few	CASSITGGSPLHF	TGTGCCAGTAGTATAACAGGTGGTTCACCCCTCCACTTT
13	TRBV28	TRBJ2-1	TRBD2	.	CASSRTSYNEQFF	TGTGCCAGCAGTCGGACTAGCTACAATGAGCAGTTCTTC
14	TRBV5-1	TRBJ1-1	.	once	CASSLGQVNTEAFF	TGCGCCAGCAGCTTGGGACAGGTGAACACTGAAGCTTTCTTT
14	TRBV6-4	TRBJ2-5	.	.	CASSDLQGRETQYF	TGTGCCAGCAGTGACCTACAGGGGAGGGAGACCCAGTACTTC